A single sample gave rise to the 4 T cell receptor beta chains below, sequenced in a study of type 1 regulatory T cells. Study-wide results and limits: Compared with non-type 1 regulatory T cells, type 1 regulatory T cells showed a more restricted TCR repertoire.

Antigens of these TCRs are unknown. TCRdb fed the reads into MiXCR, producing one record per CDR3 protein. This sample has roughly 71,000 distinct CDR3 sequences; around 20% occur once, and the top ten carry more than 6.5%. Specimen: cultured type 1 regulatory T (Tr1) cells, either the whole culture or a sorted fraction (not recorded which). The receptors shown here come from a human donor in good health.

This clonotype was seen a few times. The V and J genes are TRBV7-2 and TRBJ2-3, with unresolved D. The V end was cut by 3 bases, the J end by 0 bases, with 7 bases between. Germline CDR1 is SGHTA and CDR2 is FQGNSA. This CDR3 contains 14 residues. CDR3 residues: CASSFSESTDTQYF. DNA for the CDR3: TGTGCCAGCAGCTTTTCAGAGAGCACAGATACGCAGTATTTT.

At least ten counts were recorded for this clonotype. DNA for the CDR3: TGTGCCACCAGCAGAAGAAGCACTGAAGCTTTCTTT. This sequence encodes CATSRRSTEAFF. This rearrangement joins TRBV15 to TRBJ1-1; D is uncertain. Trimming removed 2 bases from V and 4 bases from J, with 5 bases in between. Germline lookup yields CDR1 LNHNV and CDR2 YYDKDF (reference sequence). CDR3 length equals 12 residues.

This clonotype showed up just a few times. CDR3 residues: CASNVSGGGTEAFF. As DNA, the CDR3 is TGCGCCAGCAACGTATCAGGGGGCGGCACTGAAGCTTTCTTT. This chain uses TRBV5-1 with TRBJ1-1; 8 bases fit TRBD1. V lost 6 bases to trimming and J lost 4 bases; unmatched junction nucleotides: 8. There are 14 residues in the CDR3. Per the germline V gene, CDR1 is SGHRS and CDR2 is YFSETQ.

This clonotype came up a few times. V usage is TRBV6-1 and J usage is TRBJ1-5, with a tentative D call TRBD1 (5 bases). Per germline, CDR1 MNHNS and CDR2 SASEGT. This CDR3 comprises 11 residues. Trimming shortened V by 10 bases and J by 6 bases, and 10 bases separated the two germline ends. The CDR3 loop is CAIGTGQPQHF. DNA of the CDR3: TGTGCCATCGGGACGGGTCAGCCCCAGCATTTT.